The 6 T cell receptor beta chains below were found in one sample sequenced in a study of cytomegalovirus exposure and HLA in healthy donors. Both 60 Vbeta primers and 13 Jbeta primers went into the PCR. Assay: immunoSEQ multiplex PCR; the TCRdb copy retains only in-frame clones and omits some. Of about 140,000 clones detected, 60% to 80% appear once; the ten largest clones hold roughly 4.6%. Sequencing input: PBMCs. These receptors came from a woman in her forties or fifties in good health and CMV-seronegative.

V is TRBV11-2 and J is TRBJ2-7; 8 nucleotides line up with TRBD1. The CDR3 loop spans 13 amino acids. With V trimmed by 4 bases and J by 9 bases, 8 bases remained unmatched. The germline CDR1 and CDR2 sequences are SGHAT and FQNNGV. In DNA, the CDR3 is TGTGCCAGCAGCTCGGACAGGGTGATCCCGCAGTACTTC. Translated, it gives CASSSDRVIPQYF.

J is TRBJ1-4 and V is TRBV4-3; TRBD1 agrees at 9 bases. Germline lookup yields CDR1 LGHNA and CDR2 YSLEER. This CDR3 is built from 12 residues. The junction had 2 bases not matched to a gene; V was cut back by 4 bases and J by 11 bases. Here the CDR3 reads CASSPGTGKLFF. In DNA form, the CDR3 reads TGCGCCAGCAGCCCAGGGACAGGGAAACTGTTTTTT.

The chain is built from TRBV7-2 and TRBJ2-2; 7 nucleotides match TRBD2. The germline gives CDR1 SGHTA, CDR2 FQGNSA. This CDR3 has 16 residues. The junction had 3 bases not matched to a gene; V was cut back by 2 bases and J by 0 bases. CDR3 protein: CASSLRAGANTGELFF. As DNA, the CDR3 is TGTGCCAGCAGCTTAAGGGCGGGGGCGAACACCGGGGAGCTGTTTTTT.

This clone was counted a few times. The genes are TRBV28 and TRBJ2-5, with 9 bases fitting TRBD1. Judging by the DNA end, TRBJ2-7 fits better; the J call may be wrong. Germline values: CDR1 MDHEN, CDR2 SYDVKM. This CDR3 region has 14 residues. The CDR3, as DNA: TGTGCCAGCAACCCGGGACAGGGAATTTTCGAGCAGTACTTC. Its translation: CASNPGQGIFEQYF.

The chain employs TRBV5-1 and TRBJ2-1; 11 bases fit TRBD2. This CDR3 is 15 amino acids long. Germline loops: CDR1 SGHRS, CDR2 YFSETQ. Trimming at V came to 5 bases and at J to 4 bases, leaving 5 bases not matched to a gene. CDR3 nucleotides: TGCGCCAGCAGTTTGACTAGCGGGGTTTACAATGAGCAGTTCTTC. It is translated as CASSLTSGVYNEQFF.

This chain uses TRBV7-9 with TRBJ2-7; the match to TRBD2 covers 7 bases. The CDR3 length is 16 residues. The V and J ends lost 1 base and 1 base, in that order; junction bases with no gene match: 7. The germline CDR1 and CDR2 sequences are SEHNR and FQNEAQ (reference sequence). CDR3 coding DNA: TGTGCCAGCAGCTTAGGACGGGGGGTAGGATCCTACGAGCAGTACTTC. Translated: CASSLGRGVGSYEQYF.